A single sample gave rise to the 23 T cell receptor beta chains below, sequenced in a study of T cell responses to AZD1222 COVID-19 vaccine. Generated by immunoSEQ multiplex PCR, the TCRdb table keeps only in-frame clones and is missing some. The data contain 45,000 to 55,000 clones, under 90% of them singletons. Sequenced material: peripheral blood, taken on day 0 of AZD1222 vaccination. The receptors shown here come from an adult in good health.

The V gene is TRBV28, the J gene TRBJ1-4; no reliable D call. V was pared by 1 base and J by 5 bases, with 11 bases between. The germline V gene has CDR1 MDHEN and CDR2 SYDVKM. This CDR3 is 15 amino acids long. CDR3 in DNA: TGTGCCAGCAGTTTATCGGCGATTCAAAATGAAAAACTGTTTTTT. It yields the protein CASSLSAIQNEKLFF.

This sequence joins TRBV6-2 or TRBV6-3 and TRBJ1-3; 8 bases fit TRBD1. There are 14 residues in the CDR3. The V and J ends lost 2 bases and 4 bases, in that order; junction bases with no gene match: 1. Germline assignment: CDR1 MNHEY and CDR2 SVGEGT. The CDR3 loop reads CASSYGTGGNTIYF. The CDR3 DNA follows: TGTGCCAGCAGTTACGGGACAGGCGGAAACACCATATATTTT.

The V and J genes are TRBV4-1 and TRBJ1-3; no reliable D call. The V gene lost 0 bases and the J gene lost 0 bases, with 6 bases spanning the gap. Germline V gene sequence: CDR1 MGHRA, CDR2 YSYEKL. This CDR3 has 15 amino acids. CDR3 coding DNA: TGCGCCAGCAGCCAAGATAGGAGCTCTGGAAACACCATATATTTT. As protein: CASSQDRSSGNTIYF.

V and J are TRBV28 and TRBJ2-2; D is undetermined. V was clipped by 4 bases and J by 6 bases, with 3 bases between them. The CDR3 is made up of 11 amino acids. Looked up from germline, CDR1 is MDHEN and CDR2 is SYDVKM. The DNA for the CDR3 is TGTGCCAGCAGTTCCCCCGGGGAGCTGTTTTTT. It is translated as CASSSPGELFF.

The chain uses TRBV27 and TRBJ1-6; no clear D gene. CDR3 length: 12 residues. Germline V gene sequence: CDR1 MNHEY, CDR2 SMNVEV (reference sequence). The V and J ends lost 3 bases and 7 bases respectively, with 4 bases between them. For the CDR3, the DNA is TGTGCCAGCAGTTTCGGGAATTCACCCCTCCACTTT. Translation gives CASSFGNSPLHF.

The chain carries TRBV6-1 and TRBJ2-7; 8 bases line up with TRBD2. V lost 3 bases to trimming and J lost 1 base; unmatched junction nucleotides: 8. From germline, CDR1 is MNHNS and CDR2 SASEGT. The CDR3 extends over 16 amino acids. CDR3 protein: CASSDKGGGSSYEQYF. CDR3 nucleotide sequence: TGTGCCAGCAGTGATAAAGGCGGGGGGTCATCCTACGAGCAGTACTTC.

The rearrangement joins TRBV10-3 to TRBJ2-1; D call uncertain. This CDR3 has 14 residues. Per the germline V gene, CDR1 is ENHRY and CDR2 is SYGVKD. V lost 3 bases and J lost 5, with 11 bases in between. The CDR3 protein is CAISDRTANNEQFF. DNA of the CDR3: TGTGCCATCAGTGACCGGACGGCGAACAATGAGCAGTTCTTC.

The rearrangement uses TRBV28 and TRBJ1-1, with 8 bases fitting TRBD1. Losses at the gene ends were 6 bases for V and 3 bases for J; bases not matched to a gene: 9. The CDR3 contains 15 residues. Germline values: CDR1 MDHEN, CDR2 SYDVKM. The CDR3 sequence is CASSSPGGPDTEAFF. The CDR3 nucleotides read TGTGCCAGCAGCTCCCCAGGGGGCCCGGACACTGAAGCTTTCTTT.

The V and J genes are TRBV10-3 and TRBJ2-1, with 10 bases matching TRBD2. CDR1 is ENHRY, CDR2 SYGVKD, per germline. CDR3 length: 18 residues. V was pared by 11 bases and J by 0 bases, with 16 bases of the junction left unmatched. The DNA for the CDR3 is TGTGCCGCCAGGGGGGGTAGCGGGAGGTTGGGCTCCTACAATGAGCAGTTCTTC. Protein product: CAARGGSGRLGSYNEQFF.

The V call is TRBV24-1, the J call TRBJ1-3; TRBD1 aligns across 7 bases. J lost 4 bases, V lost 4 bases, and 18 bases had no gene match. Germline V gives CDR1 KGHDR, CDR2 SFDVKD. This CDR3 is 19 amino acids long. The CDR3 DNA reads as TGTGCCACCAGTGAAGCCGACTCAGCAGGGGGAAGGGAAGGAAACACCATATATTTT. This codes for CATSEADSAGGREGNTIYF.

This chain uses TRBV19 with TRBJ1-5, with D hard to call. The germline CDR1 and CDR2 sequences are LNHDA and SQIVND (reference sequence). Trimming pared 2 bases from V and 1 base from J, leaving 12 bases between. The CDR3 extends over 16 amino acids. CDR3 nucleotide sequence: TGTGCCAGTAGTATAATAAAGGTTTTGAGCAATCAGCCCCAGCATTTT. It yields the protein CASSIIKVLSNQPQHF.

V and J are TRBV18 and TRBJ1-6, with 7 bases identical to TRBD1. The CDR3 totals 16 residues. CDR1 is KGHSH and CDR2 is LQKENI in the germline V gene. V trimming: 3 bases; J trimming: 7 bases; junction bases outside the gene matches: 9. The CDR3 nucleotides read TGTGCCAGCTCACCGACCACCGGGACAGTCAATTCACCCCTCCACTTT. Residues: CASSPTTGTVNSPLHF. Supplemented by reference TRBV18 and TRBJ1-6, the full variable domain reads NAGVMQNPRHLVRRRGQEARLRCSPMKGHSHVYWYRQLPEEGLKFMVYLQKENIIDESGMPKERFSAEFPKEGPSILRIQQVVRGDSAAYFCASSPTTGTVNSPLHFGNGTRLTVT.

This clone is a singleton in its sample. The rearrangement uses TRBV4-2 and TRBJ2-2; the match to TRBD2 covers 10 bases. V lost 4 bases and J lost 3; bases outside the gene matches: 5. Germline CDR1 and CDR2: LGHNA and YNFKEQ. There are 16 residues in the CDR3. CDR3 protein: CASSRTAGGHTGELFF. In DNA, the CDR3 is TGTGCCAGCAGCCGCACAGCGGGAGGGCACACCGGGGAGCTGTTTTTT.

The gene calls are TRBV3-1 (or the pseudogene TRBV3-2) and TRBJ1-2; unclear D gene. The CDR3 loop spans 15 amino acids. Germline assignment: CDR1 LGHDT and CDR2 YNNKEL (reference sequence). The V end lost 0 bases, the J end lost 1 base, and 9 bases lay between the germline ends. CDR3 sequence: CASSQDGLLNYGYTF. The DNA for the CDR3 is TGTGCCAGCAGCCAAGATGGGCTCCTTAACTATGGCTACACCTTC.

The CDR3 DNA reads as TGTGCCAGCAGCTTCAAGGCTAGCATCTCTGGGGCCAACGTCCTGACTTTC. This translates into CASSFKASISGANVLTF. The V call is TRBV5-4, the J call TRBJ2-6; possibly TRBD2 for D (5 bases). The CDR3 consists of 17 residues. The germline V gene has CDR1 SGHNT and CDR2 YYREEE (reference sequence). V was clipped by 2 bases and J by 0 bases, with 12 bases between them.

The V and J genes are TRBV24-1 and TRBJ2-1, with a possible D match to TRBD2 (5 bases). Trimming removed 3 bases at V and 7 bases at J, with 9 bases between. The CDR3 runs 13 residues. CDR1 KGHDR and CDR2 SFDVKD come from the germline V gene. CDR3 protein: CATSDPGLNEQFF. The CDR3, as DNA: TGTGCCACCAGTGATCCTGGACTTAATGAGCAGTTCTTC.

This chain connects TRBV10-3 to TRBJ1-5; TRBD1 is a possible D gene (6 bases). CDR1 is ENHRY and CDR2 is SYGVKD in the germline V gene. CDR3 size: 13 residues. V was trimmed by 4 bases and J by 5 bases, leaving 9 bases between them. CDR3 bases: TGTGCCATCAGTGGACCAGGGGATCAGCCCCAGCATTTT. Its protein product is CAISGPGDQPQHF.

The rearrangement joins TRBV5-4 to TRBJ2-5; possible D gene TRBD2, 5 bases. Looked up from germline, CDR1 is SGHNT and CDR2 is YYREEE (reference sequence). The CDR3 is made up of 14 amino acids. Trimming pared 0 bases from V and 5 bases from J, leaving 11 bases between. CDR3 nucleotides: TGTGCCAGCAGCTTGGCCGGAGGACTGGAGACCCAGTACTTC. The encoded protein is CASSLAGGLETQYF. Filled out from reference TRBV5-4 and TRBJ2-5, the complete variable domain reads ETGVTQSPTHLIKTRGQQVTLRCSSQSGHNTVSWYQQALGQGPQFIFQYYREEENGRGNFPPRFSGLQFPNYSSELNVNALELDDSALYLCASSLAGGLETQYFGPGTRLLVL.

V is TRBV21-1 and J is TRBJ2-7. TRBV21-1 has pseudogene status. CDR3 length: 11 residues. CDR3 sequence: CAIRGGYEQYF. CDR3 nucleotide sequence: TGTGCCATCAGGGGTGGATACGAGCAGTACTTC.

The rearrangement links TRBV28 to TRBJ2-7; D may be TRBD2 (6 bases). Germline-derived CDR1 and CDR2 are MDHEN and SYDVKM. The CDR3 sequence is 19 residues long. V dropped 3 bases and J dropped 0 bases, with 24 bases sitting between them. The CDR3 DNA follows: TGTGCCAGCAGTTTGCGGGACCGCAGGACTGGATGGACCTCCTACGAGCAGTACTTC. Residues: CASSLRDRRTGWTSYEQYF. The whole variable domain, remainder taken from reference TRBV28 and TRBJ2-7, is DVKVTQSSRYLVKRTGEKVFLECVQDMDHENMFWYRQDPGLGLRLIYFSYDVKMKEKGDIPEGYSVSREKKERFSLILESASTNQTSMYLCASSLRDRRTGWTSYEQYFGPGTRLTVT.

The chain recombines TRBV28 with TRBJ1-1; 7 nucleotides align to TRBD1. The V segment lost 6 bases and the J segment 1 base; nucleotides outside the gene matches: 5. Looked up from germline, CDR1 is MDHEN and CDR2 is SYDVKM. The CDR3 is made up of 14 amino acids. CDR3 in amino acids: CASSLGQKNTEAFF. CDR3 coding DNA: TGTGCCAGCAGCCTGGGACAGAAGAACACTGAAGCTTTCTTT.

This chain links TRBV7-8 with TRBJ2-5, with D possibly being TRBD2 (7 bases). The CDR3 extends over 15 amino acids. Trimming pared 0 bases from V and 5 bases from J, leaving 13 bases between. Germline CDR1 is SGHVS and CDR2 is FQNEAQ. CDR3 sequence (DNA): TGTGCCAGCAGCTTAGCTCAGGGGAGGGGGGAGACCCAGTACTTC. It codes for CASSLAQGRGETQYF.

This chain uses TRBV28 with TRBJ1-5; D remains ambiguous. CDR1 is MDHEN, CDR2 SYDVKM, per germline. The CDR3 contains 12 residues. V lost 4 bases to trimming and J lost 7 bases, with 8 bases between them. The CDR3 reads CASSSLRQPQHF. The CDR3 DNA sequence: TGTGCCAGCAGTTCCCTACGGCAGCCCCAGCATTTT.